A single sample gave rise to the 24 T cell receptor beta chains below, sequenced in a study of regulatory T cells in long-lasting Graves disease. Arm-PCR of CDR3 regions and iRepertoire HTBI primers were the basis on which TCR beta libraries were built. TCRdb analysed the multiplex PCR reads with MiXCR anew, one entry per CDR3 protein. The sample contains roughly 300,000 distinct CDR3 sequences, 22% of which appear only once. The time point denotes: persistent/refractory GD, antithyroid drugs over 5 years with positive TRAb. The TCR library was prepared using RNA isolated from PBMCs. Sequencing used peripheral blood mononuclear cells (PBMCs), obtained when the disease was refractory, from a patient treated with antithyroid drugs. These receptors all stem from a female donor with Graves disease.

This clonotype was recorded at least ten times. The chain recombines TRBV3-1 with TRBJ1-2, with a possible D match to TRBD1 (5 bases). Trimming pared 0 bases from V and 7 bases from J, leaving 12 bases between. This CDR3 has 14 residues. The germline V gene encodes CDR1 LGHDT and CDR2 YNNKEL (reference sequence). The CDR3, as DNA: TGTGCCAGCAGCCAAGACAGGGCGCCGTCTGGCTACACCTTC. This gives the protein CASSQDRAPSGYTF.

The rearrangement uses TRBV7-2 and TRBJ2-7; D is possibly TRBD1 or TRBD2 (7 bases each). The CDR3 length is 14 residues. Germline lookup yields CDR1 SGHTA and CDR2 FQGNSA. The germline V and J ends were trimmed by 3 bases and 6 bases, with 15 bases remaining between them. CDR3 DNA: TGTGCCAGCAGCTTGACAGGGACTAACGGCGAGCAGTACTTC. This sequence encodes CASSLTGTNGEQYF.

This clonotype was observed many times. The chain links TRBV27 to TRBJ2-5; 8 bases are a match to TRBD1. The V gene's germline CDR1 is MNHEY and CDR2 SMNVEV (reference sequence). This CDR3 has 13 residues. Losses at the gene ends were 3 bases for V and 6 bases for J; bases not matched to a gene: 3. Written as DNA, the CDR3 is TGTGCCAGCAGTTTCCAGGGGGCAAAGACCCAGTACTTC. Amino acids: CASSFQGAKTQYF.

The J gene is TRBJ1-6, the V gene TRBV7-9; the D is unclear. Germline V gene data show CDR1 as SEHNR and CDR2 as FQNEAQ (reference sequence). This CDR3 is built from 13 residues. The ends were cut back, 5 bases at V and 8 bases at J, with 10 bases in the middle. In DNA form, the CDR3 reads TGTGCCAGCAGCCCCACGGACTATTCACCCCTCCACTTT. This sequence encodes CASSPTDYSPLHF.

About this clonotype: It may be a read error: a sequence one base away is much more abundant. In this CDR3 the conserved last residue, phenylalanine or tryptophan, is missing, so a read error is likely. The chain combines TRBV11-2 with TRBJ2-5; D uncertain. Trimming stripped 3 bases from V and 5 bases from J, with 7 bases between. This CDR3 is 12 amino acids long. Germline CDR1 and CDR2: SGHAT and FQNNGV. CDR3 region: CASSLGFETQYL. Written as DNA, the CDR3 is TGTGCCAGCAGCTTGGGGTTCGAGACCCAGTACCTC.

The chain couples TRBV18 to TRBJ2-2; TRBD1 matches 7 bases. This CDR3 has 16 residues. Germline assignment: CDR1 KGHSH and CDR2 LQKENI. V shed 1 base and J 3 bases; nucleotides not matched to a gene: 5. The DNA for the CDR3 is TGTGCCAGCTCACCACGACAGGGTCGTGACACCGGGGAGCTGTTTTTT. Its translation: CASSPRQGRDTGELFF.

This chain joins TRBV7-8 and TRBJ2-1, with 13 bases aligning to TRBD2. CDR1 is SGHVS and CDR2 is FQNEAQ in the germline V gene. Unmatched junction bases numbered 1, after V lost 0 bases and J lost 5 bases. The CDR3 runs 16 residues. CDR3 nucleotide sequence: TGTGCCAGCAGCTTAGCCGGGACTAGCGGGGACAATGAGCAGTTCTTC. As protein: CASSLAGTSGDNEQFF.

This chain joins TRBV9 and TRBJ2-6, with 10 bases fitting TRBD1. The CDR3 consists of 17 residues. With 3 bases clipped from V and 1 base from J, the junction kept 4 bases outside the gene matches. The germline CDR1 and CDR2 sequences are SGDLS and YYNGEE. The CDR3 loop is CASSEDRGGSGANVLTF. Written as DNA, the CDR3 is TGTGCCAGCAGCGAGGACAGGGGGGGATCTGGGGCCAACGTCCTGACTTTC.

The chain has TRBV4-3 and TRBJ2-2; D ambiguous. CDR1 is LGHNA, CDR2 YSLEER, per germline. V was pared by 0 bases and J by 6 bases, with 5 bases between. This CDR3 comprises 13 residues. The CDR3 spells CASSQEVSGELFF. CDR3 DNA sequence: TGCGCCAGCAGCCAAGAAGTTTCCGGGGAGCTGTTTTTT.

This clonotype appeared many times. This rearrangement joins TRBV7-2 to TRBJ1-6; D is undetermined. The CDR3 consists of 14 residues. CDR1 is SGHTA, CDR2 FQGNSA, per germline. V lost 1 base and J lost 9, with 10 bases in between. The CDR3, as DNA: TGTGCCAGCAGCTTAGACGGGTTTGGTTCACCCCTCCACTTT. Translating gives CASSLDGFGSPLHF.

This clonotype was counted between two and nine times. DNA for the CDR3: TGCGCCAGCAGCTTCGGGACAGGGGGCAACTATGGCTACACCTTC. The encoded protein is CASSFGTGGNYGYTF. V and J are TRBV5-1 and TRBJ1-2, with 12 bases aligning to TRBD1. This CDR3 has 15 amino acids. Trimming at V came to 2 bases and at J to 2 bases, leaving 1 base not matched to a gene. Germline lookup yields CDR1 SGHRS and CDR2 YFSETQ.

V usage is TRBV6-5 and J usage is TRBJ1-5; no firm D call. This CDR3 spans 16 amino acids. V lost 2 bases and J 0 bases, leaving 11 bases between the germline ends. Germline-derived CDR1 and CDR2 are MNHEY and SVGAGI. The CDR3 nucleotides read TGTGCCAGCAGTTACCTTAGGGTTTCTAGCAATCAGCCCCAGCATTTT. Translation: CASSYLRVSSNQPQHF.

This clonotype has only a few counts. The rearrangement links TRBV14 to TRBJ2-6; no clear D gene. Germline V gives CDR1 SGHDN, CDR2 FVKESK. The CDR3 runs to 18 residues. V was shortened by 4 bases and J by 5 bases, with 21 bases between the two germline ends. CDR3 coding DNA: TGTGCCAGCAGCCCGGATCGGCAAGGGTTTGAACGGGCCAACGTCCTGACTTTC. Translation: CASSPDRQGFERANVLTF.

Many counts were recorded for this clonotype. The chain carries TRBV7-2 and TRBJ2-7; no reliable D call. Germline CDR1 SGHTA, CDR2 FQGNSA. V was trimmed by 6 bases and J by 2 bases, leaving 5 bases between them. The CDR3 is made up of 11 amino acids. CDR3 DNA sequence: TGTGCCAGCAGTGGGGCCTACGAGCAGTACTTC. Translation gives CASSGAYEQYF.

This chain connects TRBV3-1 to TRBJ2-3; 11 bases line up with TRBD2. The length of the CDR3 is 17 residues. V lost 1 base and J lost 5; bases outside the gene matches: 8. Germline values: CDR1 LGHDT, CDR2 YNNKEL (reference sequence). DNA of the CDR3: TGTGCCAGCAGCCAAGGGCTAGCGGGAGGAGGGGTAGATACGCAGTATTTT. Protein product: CASSQGLAGGGVDTQYF.

This clonotype came up many times. This sequence joins TRBV11-2 and TRBJ1-4; D gene unclear. The germline V gene has CDR1 SGHAT and CDR2 FQNNGV. The CDR3 is 12 residues long. Trimming stripped 5 bases from V and 7 bases from J, with 8 bases between. The CDR3 region is CASSKTAEKLFF. In DNA form, the CDR3 reads TGTGCCAGCAGCAAAACAGCTGAAAAACTGTTTTTT.

This clonotype was counted ten times or more. This chain connects TRBV6-1 to TRBJ1-2, with D uncertain. CDR1 MNHNS and CDR2 SASEGT come from the germline V gene. This CDR3 is 15 amino acids long. V dropped 5 bases and J dropped 0 bases, with 13 bases sitting between them. The CDR3 region has the DNA TGTGCCAGCAGTATCCCCATCGCCTCTAACTATGGCTACACCTTC. Translating gives CASSIPIASNYGYTF.

The chain uses TRBV27 and TRBJ2-7, with D possibly TRBD1 on 6 matching bases. This CDR3 region has 15 residues. V shed 2 bases and J shed 2 bases, with 13 bases lying between them. Germline assignment: CDR1 MNHEY and CDR2 SMNVEV (reference sequence). CDR3 loop: CASSLIDRRAYEQYF. The CDR3 nucleotides are TGTGCCAGCAGTTTAATTGACAGGCGAGCCTACGAGCAGTACTTC.

This clonotype was seen at least ten times. The rearrangement uses TRBV28 and TRBJ2-7, with no clear D. The germline V gene encodes CDR1 MDHEN and CDR2 SYDVKM. V lost 3 bases, J lost 2 bases, and 8 bases lay in between. The CDR3 has 13 amino acids. DNA of the CDR3: TGTGCCAGCAGTTTGGGCAGCACCTACGAGCAGTACTTC. Amino acid sequence: CASSLGSTYEQYF. Using reference TRBV28 and TRBJ2-7 for the parts outside the CDR3, the full variable domain is DVKVTQSSRYLVKRTGEKVFLECVQDMDHENMFWYRQDPGLGLRLIYFSYDVKMKEKGDIPEGYSVSREKKERFSLILESASTNQTSMYLCASSLGSTYEQYFGPGTRLTVT.

This chain joins TRBV19 and TRBJ2-1; TRBD2 matches 7 bases. This CDR3 spans 14 amino acids. Germline V CDR1 and CDR2: LNHDA, SQIVND (reference sequence). V shed 6 bases and J 6 bases; nucleotides not matched to a gene: 8. The CDR3 DNA reads as TGTGCCAGTAGCCTCGGACTAGTAGGCAATGAGCAGTTCTTC. This encodes CASSLGLVGNEQFF. Drawing the rest from reference TRBV19 and TRBJ2-1, the complete variable domain is DGGITQSPKYLFRKEGQNVTLSCEQNLNHDAMYWYRQDPGQGLRLIYYSQIVNDFQKGDIAEGYSVSREKKESFPLTVTSAQKNPTAFYLCASSLGLVGNEQFFGPGTRLTVL.

This clonotype has just a few counts. A far larger clone is off by one base, so a read error is likely. This chain joins TRBV2 and TRBJ2-5; maybe TRBD1 (6 bases). Germline V gene lookup returns CDR1 SNHLY and CDR2 FYNNEI. This CDR3 spans 12 amino acids. The CDR3 reads CASVRGQETRYF. DNA for the CDR3: TGTGCCAGCGTGAGGGGACAAGAGACCCGGTACTTC.

In its sample, this clonotype was seen a few times. The chain has TRBV4-2 and TRBJ2-5, with 7 nucleotides matching TRBD1. V lost 3 bases and J lost 4; bases outside the gene matches: 5. CDR1 is LGHNA, CDR2 YNFKEQ, per germline. This CDR3 contains 14 residues. The CDR3 loop reads CASSQMTGSETQYF. Written as DNA, the CDR3 is TGTGCCAGCAGCCAGATGACAGGGTCAGAGACCCAGTACTTC.

In its sample, this clonotype was seen a few times. This chain joins TRBV4-1 and TRBJ1-2; TRBD1 matches 7 bases. This CDR3 region has 19 residues. V was clipped by 2 bases and J by 8 bases; unmatched bases: 23. CDR1 and CDR2 from the germline V gene are MGHRA and YSYEKL. CDR3: CASSQPFRDSYSRSQGYTF. The CDR3 nucleotides read TGCGCCAGCAGCCAACCATTCCGGGACAGCTACTCTAGGTCCCAGGGCTACACCTTC.

This clonotype came up many times. The chain links TRBV20-1 to TRBJ1-4; D is unresolved. The V end was cut by 2 bases, the J end by 0 bases, with 16 bases between. Germline V gene sequence: CDR1 DFQATT, CDR2 SNEGSKA (reference sequence). The CDR3 consists of 17 residues. Here the CDR3 DNA reads TGCAGTGCTAGAAAGGTGCAGCCTAGAACAACTAATGAAAAACTGTTTTTT. This translates into CSARKVQPRTTNEKLFF.